The 27 T cell receptor beta chains below were found in one sample sequenced in a study of memory CD4+ T cells and cytomegalovirus serostatus. Profiling relied on immunoSEQ multiplex PCR, and the TCRdb table lists in-frame clones only, not all of them. The profile shows some 60,000 clones, 70% to 80% of them singletons. Single viable CD3+CD4+CD8-CD45RO+ cells were sorted as the memory CD4+ T cells. Material for sequencing was memory CD4+ T cells from blood. The receptors shown here come from an adult in good health and CMV-seropositive.

This chain uses TRBV5-1 with TRBJ2-3; D call uncertain. This CDR3 contains 16 residues. The germline V gene encodes CDR1 SGHRS and CDR2 YFSETQ. Trimming took 0 bases from V and 1 from J, leaving 12 bases between them. Written as DNA, the CDR3 is TGCGCCAGCAGCTTGGCGGCCCGGGCACGCACAGATACGCAGTATTTT. Translated, it gives CASSLAARARTDTQYF. The entire variable domain, with the rest obtained from reference TRBV5-1 and TRBJ2-3, is as follows: KAGVTQTPRYLIKTRGQQVTLSCSPISGHRSVSWYQQTPGQGLQFLFEYFSETQRNKGNFPGRFSGRQFSNSRSEMNVSTLELGDSALYLCASSLAARARTDTQYFGPGTRLTVL.

The chain recombines TRBV19 with TRBJ1-2; a possible D gene is TRBD1 (5 bases). Germline CDR1 and CDR2: LNHDA and SQIVND (reference sequence). The CDR3 covers 12 residues. V was cut by 3 bases and J by 8 bases, with 10 bases left in between. The chain's CDR3 is CASSMGTGGYTF. In DNA, the CDR3 is TGTGCCAGTAGTATGGGGACTGGAGGCTACACCTTC.

The chain uses TRBV6-5 and TRBJ2-1; perhaps TRBD1 as D (6 bases). Germline CDR1 reads MNHEY; CDR2 reads SVGAGI. V was shortened by 2 bases and J by 8 bases, with 10 bases between the two germline ends. This CDR3 contains 13 residues. This CDR3 is CASSYVRGYEQFF. The CDR3 nucleotides are TGTGCCAGCAGTTACGTCAGGGGCTATGAGCAGTTCTTC.

The chain recombines TRBV5-1 with TRBJ1-2, with a weak D call TRBD1 (5 bases). Trimming took 3 bases from V and 5 from J, leaving 8 bases between them. The CDR3 contains 12 residues. From germline, CDR1 is SGHRS and CDR2 YFSETQ. CDR3 bases: TGCGCCAGCAGCTCGACAGCTTATGGCTACACCTTC. Residues: CASSSTAYGYTF. Complete variable domain (other parts from reference TRBV5-1 and TRBJ1-2): KAGVTQTPRYLIKTRGQQVTLSCSPISGHRSVSWYQQTPGQGLQFLFEYFSETQRNKGNFPGRFSGRQFSNSRSEMNVSTLELGDSALYLCASSSTAYGYTFGSGTRLTVV.

The rearrangement joins TRBV7-6 to TRBJ2-7; the D is unclear. CDR1 is SGHVS and CDR2 is FNYEAQ in the germline V gene. The CDR3 spans 12 residues. Trimming pared 3 bases from V and 6 bases from J, leaving 9 bases between. The CDR3 reads CASSFPLGEQYF. In DNA form, the CDR3 reads TGTGCCAGCAGCTTCCCCTTGGGCGAGCAGTACTTC.

This rearrangement joins TRBV11-2 to TRBJ2-3, with 9 bases identical to TRBD1. CDR1 is SGHAT and CDR2 is FQNNGV in the germline V gene. CDR3 length: 16 amino acids. The junction had 3 bases not matched to a gene; V was cut back by 1 base and J by 1 base. CDR3 sequence (DNA): TGTGCCAGCAGCTTAGGGGGGGACAGGGGCACAGATACGCAGTATTTT. Its translation: CASSLGGDRGTDTQYF. The full variable domain, its missing parts supplied by reference TRBV11-2 and TRBJ2-3, is EAGVAQSPRYKIIEKRQSVAFWCNPISGHATLYWYQQILGQGPKLLIQFQNNGVVDDSQLPKDRFSAERLKGVDSTLKIQPAKLEDSAVYLCASSLGGDRGTDTQYFGPGTRLTVL.

The chain employs TRBV7-2 and TRBJ2-3; 7 nucleotides match TRBD1. The germline CDR1 and CDR2 sequences are SGHTA and FQGNSA. CDR3 length: 13 amino acids. With 6 bases clipped from V and 6 bases from J, the junction kept 6 bases outside the gene matches. The CDR3 is CASRRGQGDTQYF. The CDR3 coding sequence is TGTGCCAGCAGGAGGGGGCAGGGCGATACGCAGTATTTT.

The chain links TRBV6-6 to TRBJ2-7, with 9 bases identical to TRBD1. CDR1 and CDR2 (germline): MNHNY, SVGAGI (reference sequence). Losses at the gene ends were 5 bases for V and 4 bases for J; bases not matched to a gene: 9. The CDR3 sequence is 15 residues long. In DNA, the CDR3 is TGTGCCAGCAGTCTCTCGACAGGGGGTGGATACGAGCAGTACGTC. This encodes CASSLSTGGGYEQYV.

The V gene is TRBV7-9, the J gene TRBJ2-5, with 8 bases matching TRBD1. This CDR3 contains 15 residues. Losses at the gene ends were 4 bases for V and 4 bases for J; bases not matched to a gene: 8. From germline, CDR1 is SEHNR and CDR2 FQNEAQ (reference sequence). The CDR3 region has the DNA TGTGCCAGCAGCTCGAACCAGGGGGCCGGAGAGACCCAGTACTTC. It is translated as CASSSNQGAGETQYF.

The chain couples TRBV4-3 to TRBJ1-3; D unclear. The V end was cut by 0 bases, the J end by 4 bases, with 7 bases between. The CDR3 loop spans 14 amino acids. Germline V CDR1 and CDR2: LGHNA, YSLEER. DNA of the CDR3: TGCGCCAGCAGCCAAGATCAGCAGGGAAACACCATATATTTT. Protein: CASSQDQQGNTIYF.

The chain carries TRBV28 and TRBJ1-4; 7 positions match TRBD1. CDR1 and CDR2 from the germline V gene are MDHEN and SYDVKM. CDR3 length: 14 amino acids. J was trimmed by 11 bases and V by 5 bases; bases with no gene match: 11. The DNA of the CDR3 is TGTGCCAGCAGTCGACAGGGTGTCGGGAAGAAACTGTTTTTT. Encoded protein: CASSRQGVGKKLFF.

The chain employs TRBV7-2 and TRBJ1-4; no firm D call. In germline, CDR1 is SGHTA, CDR2 FQGNSA. Between the trimmed V and J ends, which lost 6 bases and 6 bases, there was a span of 8 bases. This CDR3 is built from 12 residues. CDR3 sequence reads: CASSSADEKLFF. CDR3 sequence (DNA): TGTGCCAGCAGTTCGGCTGATGAAAAACTGTTTTTT. The full variable domain, completed using reference TRBV7-2 and TRBJ1-4, is GAGVSQSPSNKVTEKGKDVELRCDPISGHTALYWYRQSLGQGLEFLIYFQGNSAPDKSGLPSDRFSAERTGGSVSTLTIQRTQQEDSAVYLCASSSADEKLFFGSGTQLSVL.

This chain connects TRBV29-1 to TRBJ1-2; possible D gene TRBD1, 6 bases. V was trimmed by 7 bases and J by 6 bases, leaving 12 bases between them. The CDR3 length is 11 residues. CDR1 and CDR2 (germline): SQVTM, ANQGSEA. The CDR3 sequence is CSGITGNGYTF. CDR3 bases: TGCAGCGGGATTACAGGGAATGGCTACACCTTC.

The chain employs TRBV2 and TRBJ2-1, with 11 bases aligning to TRBD2. After removal of 8 bases from V and 10 bases from J, the junction contained 7 bases not matched to a gene. Looked up from germline, CDR1 is SNHLY and CDR2 is FYNNEI. The CDR3 is made up of 13 amino acids. As DNA, the CDR3 is TGTGCCAGCCCTAGCGGGAGGCACAGCGAGCAGTTCTTC. As protein: CASPSGRHSEQFF.

The sample holds one count of this clone. V usage is TRBV6-1 and J usage is TRBJ1-5, with a tentative D call TRBD1 (6 bases). Per the germline V gene, CDR1 is MNHNS and CDR2 is SASEGT. The CDR3 consists of 13 residues. Trimming cost V 9 bases and J 5 bases, with 14 bases left between them. The CDR3 sequence is CASTWGRDQPQHF. The CDR3 DNA is TGTGCCAGTACTTGGGGGCGCGATCAGCCCCAGCATTTT.

The chain employs TRBV29-1 and TRBJ2-1, with TRBD1 matching 8 bases. This CDR3 region has 12 residues. The junction had 6 bases not matched to a gene; V was cut back by 7 bases and J by 7 bases. Per the germline V gene, CDR1 is SQVTM and CDR2 is ANQGSEA. The CDR3 DNA is TGCAGCGCCCGAGACAGGGGAAATGAGCAGTTCTTC. The encoded protein is CSARDRGNEQFF.

The rearrangement joins TRBV18 to TRBJ1-1, with TRBD1 identical over 9 bases. CDR1 and CDR2 (germline): KGHSH, LQKENI. The CDR3 length is 16 residues. The ends lost 6 bases at V and 1 base at J; junction bases unmatched: 9. CDR3: CASSLNTGQGNTEAFF. CDR3 coding DNA: TGTGCCAGCTCCCTCAATACGGGACAGGGGAACACTGAAGCTTTCTTT.

This sequence joins TRBV29-1 and TRBJ2-1; possibly TRBD1 for D (6 bases). Trimming took off 3 bases at V and 4 bases at J, with 13 bases between the two ends. This CDR3 has 14 amino acids. The germline V gene has CDR1 SQVTM and CDR2 ANQGSEA. The CDR3 region is CSVESQQGYNEQFF. In nucleotides, the CDR3 is TGCAGCGTTGAGTCTCAACAGGGTTACAATGAGCAGTTCTTC.

The chain has TRBV19 and TRBJ2-4; D remains unclear. The length of the CDR3 is 15 residues. V was trimmed by 6 bases and J by 1 base, leaving 13 bases between them. Germline V lookup: CDR1 LNHDA, CDR2 SQIVND (reference sequence). The CDR3 here is CASRQYDGAKNIQYF. The CDR3 DNA sequence: TGTGCCAGTAGGCAGTACGACGGGGCCAAAAACATTCAGTACTTC. Variable domain in full (rest from reference TRBV19 and TRBJ2-4): DGGITQSPKYLFRKEGQNVTLSCEQNLNHDAMYWYRQDPGQGLRLIYYSQIVNDFQKGDIAEGYSVSREKKESFPLTVTSAQKNPTAFYLCASRQYDGAKNIQYFGAGTRLSVL.

The chain uses TRBV10-3 and TRBJ2-1, with unresolved D. The germline V gene has CDR1 ENHRY and CDR2 SYGVKD. CDR3 length: 14 residues. The germline V and J ends were trimmed by 0 bases and 6 bases, with 9 bases remaining between them. This CDR3 reads CAISESTTGNEQFF. The CDR3 region has the DNA TGTGCCATCAGTGAGTCGACAACCGGCAATGAGCAGTTCTTC.

The V call is TRBV6-1, the J call TRBJ1-1; no firm D call. V was clipped by 3 bases and J by 4 bases, with 12 bases between them. This CDR3 region has 14 residues. Germline CDR1 is MNHNS and CDR2 is SASEGT. The CDR3 sequence: CASSDRAVTTEAFF. In DNA, the CDR3 is TGTGCCAGCAGTGATCGGGCGGTGACCACTGAAGCTTTCTTT.

V and J are TRBV10-1 and TRBJ2-7; D is possibly TRBD1 (5 bases). V lost 2 bases and J 3 bases, leaving 8 bases between the germline ends. Germline CDR1 WNHNN, CDR2 SYGVQD (reference sequence). This CDR3 is built from 13 residues. The CDR3 coding sequence is TGCGCCAGCAGTGAGGGGGCTGGCTACGAGCAGTACGTC. Translating gives CASSEGAGYEQYV.

The rearrangement links TRBV4-1 to TRBJ2-5; 12 bases align to TRBD2. CDR1 is MGHRA and CDR2 is YSYEKL in the germline V gene. The CDR3 is 16 amino acids. V was pared by 3 bases and J by 5 bases, with 7 bases of the junction left unmatched. The CDR3 DNA reads as TGCGCCAGCAGCCAGCCTAGCGGGAGGGCCAAGGAGACCCAGTACTTC. As protein: CASSQPSGRAKETQYF.

CDR3 loop: CATSRDRLGRGEKLFF. The CDR3, as DNA: TGTGCCACCAGCAGAGATCGATTAGGAAGGGGCGAAAAACTGTTTTTT. The chain carries TRBV15 and TRBJ1-4, with D possibly TRBD1 on 5 matching bases. Germline-derived CDR1 and CDR2 are LNHNV and YYDKDF (reference sequence). The CDR3 consists of 16 residues. Trimming removed 0 bases at V and 8 bases at J, with 16 bases between.

Note on this clone: The junction and the germline gene differ at one end; a read error may be behind it. The V call is TRBV7-9, the J call TRBJ1-1, with D possibly matching TRBD1 (5 bases). The CDR3 extends over 14 amino acids. Looked up from germline, CDR1 is SEHNR and CDR2 is FQNEAQ (reference sequence). The CDR3 reads CASSQVADTTEAFF. Here the CDR3 DNA reads TGCGCCAGCAGCCAAGTGGCGGACACCACTGAAGCTTTCTTT.

V usage is TRBV7-8 and J usage is TRBJ2-7, with 8 bases fitting TRBD1. The CDR3 contains 15 residues. V trimming: 7 bases; J trimming: 3 bases; junction bases outside the gene matches: 11. Germline V CDR1 and CDR2: SGHVS, FQNEAQ. The CDR3 loop reads CASTPRAGGFYEQYF. CDR3 sequence (DNA): TGTGCCAGCACCCCGAGGGCAGGGGGCTTCTACGAGCAGTACTTC.

This chain connects TRBV5-6 to TRBJ2-2; a possible D gene is TRBD2 (5 bases). Trimming left V 4 bases short and J 7 bases short, with 20 bases between. In germline, CDR1 is SGHDT, CDR2 YYEEEE. The CDR3 loop spans 16 amino acids. The CDR3 DNA sequence: TGTGCCAGCAGCCACCGCTTCCGAGGGAAGGTCGGGGAGCTGTTTTTT. It codes for CASSHRFRGKVGELFF.